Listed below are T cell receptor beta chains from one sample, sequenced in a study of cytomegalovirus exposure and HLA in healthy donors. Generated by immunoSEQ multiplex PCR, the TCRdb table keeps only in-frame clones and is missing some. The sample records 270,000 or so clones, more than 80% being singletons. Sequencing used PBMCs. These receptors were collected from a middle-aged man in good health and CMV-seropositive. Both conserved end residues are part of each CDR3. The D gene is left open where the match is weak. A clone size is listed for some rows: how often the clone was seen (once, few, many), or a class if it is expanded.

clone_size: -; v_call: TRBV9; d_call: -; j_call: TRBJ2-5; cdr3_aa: CASIRREFKETQYF; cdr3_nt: TGTGCCAGCATCCGTCGTGAGTTCAAAGAGACCCAGTACTTC
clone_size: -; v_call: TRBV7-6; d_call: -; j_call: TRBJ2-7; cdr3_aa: CASSPSGGISYEQYF; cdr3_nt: TGTGCCAGCAGCCCAAGCGGCGGGATCTCCTACGAGCAGTACTTC
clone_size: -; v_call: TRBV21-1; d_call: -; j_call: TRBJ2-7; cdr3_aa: CASSKAADSYEQYF; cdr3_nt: TGTGCCAGCAGCAAAGCAGCGGACTCCTACGAGCAGTACTTC
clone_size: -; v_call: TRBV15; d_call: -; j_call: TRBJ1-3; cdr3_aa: CATSSSGNTIYF; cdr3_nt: TGTGCCACGTCTAGCTCTGGAAACACCATATATTTT
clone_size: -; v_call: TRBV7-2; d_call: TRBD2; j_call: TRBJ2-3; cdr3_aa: CASSLGLAAARAQYF; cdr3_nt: TGTGCCAGCAGCTTGGGACTAGCGGCAGCTCGCGCGCAGTATTTT
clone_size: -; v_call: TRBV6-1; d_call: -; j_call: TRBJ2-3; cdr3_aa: CASSEGRRTDTQYF; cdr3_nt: TGTGCCAGCAGTGAGGGCAGGCGCACAGATACGCAGTATTTT
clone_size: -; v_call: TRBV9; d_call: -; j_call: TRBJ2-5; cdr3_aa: CASSEEGAQETQYF; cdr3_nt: TGTGCCAGCAGCGAGGAGGGGGCCCAAGAGACCCAGTACTTC
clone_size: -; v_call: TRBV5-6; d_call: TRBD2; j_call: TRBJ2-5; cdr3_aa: CASSPGGWTQYF; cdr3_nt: TGTGCCAGCAGCCCGGGGGGTTGGACCCAGTACTTC
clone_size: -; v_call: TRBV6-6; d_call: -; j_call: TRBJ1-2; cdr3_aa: CASSSTYVYTF; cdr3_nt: TGTGCCAGCAGTTCTACCTATGTCTACACCTTC
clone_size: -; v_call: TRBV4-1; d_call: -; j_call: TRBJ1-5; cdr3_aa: CASSQGPGSNQPQHF; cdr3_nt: TGCGCCAGCAGCCAAGGGCCAGGGTCCAATCAGCCCCAGCATTTT
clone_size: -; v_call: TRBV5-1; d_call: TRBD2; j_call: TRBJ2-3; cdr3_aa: CASSLVAGDLDTQYF; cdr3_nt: TGCGCCAGCAGCTTGGTAGCGGGAGATCTAGATACGCAGTATTTT
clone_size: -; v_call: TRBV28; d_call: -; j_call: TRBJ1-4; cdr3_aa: CASSFSGFEKLFF; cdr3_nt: TGTGCCAGCAGTTTCTCAGGGTTTGAAAAACTGTTTTTT
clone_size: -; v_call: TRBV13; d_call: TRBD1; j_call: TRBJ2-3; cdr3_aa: CASSSTGQGMDTQYF; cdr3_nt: TGTGCCAGCAGCTCCACGGGACAGGGGATGGATACGCAGTATTTT
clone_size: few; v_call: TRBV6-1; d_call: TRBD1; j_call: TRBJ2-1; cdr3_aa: CASSGYRDRPWNEQFF; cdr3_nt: TGTGCCAGCAGTGGATACCGGGACAGACCATGGAATGAGCAGTTCTTC
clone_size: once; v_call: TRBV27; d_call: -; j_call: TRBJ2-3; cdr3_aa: CASSFRGTNRGDTQYF; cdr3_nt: TGTGCCAGCAGTTTTCGGGGGACCAACAGGGGAGATACGCAGTATTTT
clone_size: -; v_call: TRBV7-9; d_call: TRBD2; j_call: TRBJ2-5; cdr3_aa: CASSPGLAQETQYF; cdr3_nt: TGTGCCAGCAGCCCCGGACTAGCCCAAGAGACCCAGTACTTC
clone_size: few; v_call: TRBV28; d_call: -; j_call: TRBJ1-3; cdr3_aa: CASSLGHTGNTIYF; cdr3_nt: TGTGCCAGCAGTCTGGGACATACTGGAAACACCATATATTTT
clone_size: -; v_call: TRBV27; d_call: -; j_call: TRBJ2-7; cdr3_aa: CASSSDSYEQYF; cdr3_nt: TGTGCCAGCAGTTCGGACAGCTACGAGCAGTACTTC
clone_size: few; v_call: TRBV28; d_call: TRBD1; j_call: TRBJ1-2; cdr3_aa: CASSFRDRLNGYTF; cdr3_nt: TGTGCCAGCAGCTTCCGGGACAGGCTTAATGGCTACACCTTC
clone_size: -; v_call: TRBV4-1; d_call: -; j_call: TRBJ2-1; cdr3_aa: CASSQGGLGPRNEQFF; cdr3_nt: TGCGCCAGCAGCCAAGGGGGACTCGGGCCCCGAAATGAGCAGTTCTTC
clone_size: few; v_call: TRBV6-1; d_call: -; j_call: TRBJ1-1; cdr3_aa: CATHTGFGTEAFF; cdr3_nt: TGTGCCACTCACACAGGGTTTGGCACTGAAGCTTTCTTT
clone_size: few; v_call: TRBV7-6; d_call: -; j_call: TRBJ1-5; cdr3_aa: CASSLSQNQPQHF; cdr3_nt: TGTGCCAGCAGCTTAAGTCAGAATCAGCCCCAGCATTTT
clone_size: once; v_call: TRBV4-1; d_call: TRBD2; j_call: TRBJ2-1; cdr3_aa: CASSYINLGLEDNEQFF; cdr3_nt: TGCGCCAGCAGCTATATAAACCTCGGACTAGAAGACAATGAGCAGTTCTTC
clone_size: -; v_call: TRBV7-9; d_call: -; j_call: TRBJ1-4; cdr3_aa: CASSGGGQPFEKLFF; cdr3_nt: TGTGCCAGCAGCGGAGGCGGACAGCCTTTTGAAAAACTGTTTTTT
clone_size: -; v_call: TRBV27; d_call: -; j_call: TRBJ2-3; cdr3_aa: CASSLSRGGTDTQYF; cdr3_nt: TGTGCCAGCAGTTTATCGCGGGGAGGCACAGATACGCAGTATTTT
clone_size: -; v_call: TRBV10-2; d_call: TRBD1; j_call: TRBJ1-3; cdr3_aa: CASSDQGAAGNTIYF; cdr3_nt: TGCGCCAGCAGTGACCAGGGGGCAGCAGGAAACACCATATATTTT
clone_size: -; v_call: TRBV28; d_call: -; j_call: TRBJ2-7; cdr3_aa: CASSLGWGEYEQYF; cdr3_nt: TGTGCCAGCAGTTTGGGGTGGGGGGAGTACGAGCAGTACTTC
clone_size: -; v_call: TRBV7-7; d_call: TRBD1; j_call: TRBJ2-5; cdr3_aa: CASSRQGARETQYF; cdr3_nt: TGTGCTAGCAGCCGACAGGGGGCCAGAGAGACCCAGTACTTC
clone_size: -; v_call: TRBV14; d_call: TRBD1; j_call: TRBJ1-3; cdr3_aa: CASSPRDRGDFNQNTIYF; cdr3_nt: TGTGCCAGCAGCCCCCGGGACAGGGGCGACTTCAATCAAAACACCATATATTTT
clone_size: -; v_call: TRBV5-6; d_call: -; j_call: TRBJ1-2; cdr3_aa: CASSLPEGLHYTF; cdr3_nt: TGTGCCAGCAGCTTGCCCGAGGGCCTGCACTACACCTTC
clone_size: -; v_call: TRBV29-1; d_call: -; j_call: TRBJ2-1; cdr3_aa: CSVGEGGTLLYNEQFF; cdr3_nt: TGCAGCGTTGGGGAGGGGGGGACTCTATTATACAATGAGCAGTTCTTC
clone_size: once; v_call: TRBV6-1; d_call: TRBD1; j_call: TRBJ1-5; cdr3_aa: CASSTGGQPQHF; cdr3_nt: TGTGCCAGCAGTACAGGGGGGCAGCCCCAGCATTTT
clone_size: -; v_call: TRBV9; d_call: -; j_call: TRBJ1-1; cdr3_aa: CASSAPDGVNTEAFF; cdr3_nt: TGTGCCAGCAGCGCCCCGGACGGGGTGAACACTGAAGCTTTCTTT
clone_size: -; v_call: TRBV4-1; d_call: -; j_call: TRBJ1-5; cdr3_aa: CASSQDRGSNQPQHF; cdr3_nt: TGCGCCAGCAGCCAAGATAGGGGTAGCAATCAGCCCCAGCATTTT
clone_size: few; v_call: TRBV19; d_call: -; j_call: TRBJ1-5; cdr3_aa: CASTTGGPQHF; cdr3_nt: TGTGCCAGTACCACGGGGGGACCCCAGCATTTT
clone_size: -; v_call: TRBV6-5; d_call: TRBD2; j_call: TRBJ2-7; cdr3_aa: CASSLAGGSHEQYF; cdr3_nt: TGTGCCAGCAGTTTAGCGGGAGGCTCCCACGAGCAGTACTTC
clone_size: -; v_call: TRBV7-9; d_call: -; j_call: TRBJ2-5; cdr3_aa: CSSSLQTGRETQYF; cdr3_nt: TGTTCCAGCAGCTTGCAGACAGGGAGGGAGACCCAGTACTTC
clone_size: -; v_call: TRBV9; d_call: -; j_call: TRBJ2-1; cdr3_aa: CASSVVDSPSSYNEQFF; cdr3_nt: TGTGCCAGCAGCGTAGTGGACAGCCCGAGCTCCTACAATGAGCAGTTCTTC
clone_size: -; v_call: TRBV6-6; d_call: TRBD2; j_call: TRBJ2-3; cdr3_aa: CASIPLLAGGSDTQYF; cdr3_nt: TGTGCCAGCATCCCGCTTCTAGCGGGAGGGTCGGATACGCAGTATTTT
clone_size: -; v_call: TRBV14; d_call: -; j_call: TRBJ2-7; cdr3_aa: CASSQDTNEQYF; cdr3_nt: TGTGCCAGCAGCCAAGATACAAACGAGCAGTACTTC
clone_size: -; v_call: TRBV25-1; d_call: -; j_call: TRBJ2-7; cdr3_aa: CASSRGWPYEQYF; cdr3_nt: TGTGCCAGCAGTCGGGGGTGGCCGTACGAGCAGTACTTC
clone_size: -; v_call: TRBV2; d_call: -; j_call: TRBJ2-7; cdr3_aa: CAATGKGTYEQYF; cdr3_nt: TGTGCCGCAACAGGGAAGGGGACCTACGAGCAGTACTTC
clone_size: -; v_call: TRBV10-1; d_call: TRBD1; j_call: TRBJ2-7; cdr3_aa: CASSDDRGYEQYF; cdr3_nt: TGCGCCAGCAGTGATGACAGGGGATACGAGCAGTACTTC
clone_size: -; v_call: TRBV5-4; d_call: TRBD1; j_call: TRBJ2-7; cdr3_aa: CASSWMTGAEQYF; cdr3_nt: TGTGCCAGCAGCTGGATGACAGGGGCCGAGCAGTACTTC
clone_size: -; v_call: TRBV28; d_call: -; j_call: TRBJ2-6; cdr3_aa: CASSPYSSGANVLTF; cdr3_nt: TGTGCCAGCAGCCCCTATAGCTCTGGGGCCAACGTCCTGACTTTC
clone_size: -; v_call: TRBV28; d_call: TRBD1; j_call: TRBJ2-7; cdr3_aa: CASSVTGTGAYEQYF; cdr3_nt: TGTGCCAGCAGTGTAACCGGGACAGGGGCCTACGAGCAGTACTTC